This TCR beta chain was sequenced in a study of T cell responses to AZD1222 COVID-19 vaccine. Generated by immunoSEQ multiplex PCR, the TCRdb table keeps only in-frame clones and is missing some. The sample holds about 89,000 clones, approximately 86% seen once. With 5 bases removed from V and 0 bases from J, the gap between germline ends came to 16 bases. The CDR3 totals 17 residues. Germline V lookup: CDR1 KGHDR, CDR2 SFDVKD. The sequence was obtained from an adult who received the AZD1222 COVID-19 vaccine. The sequenced sample was peripheral blood, obtained 28 days after the second AZD1222 dose. The genes are TRBV24-1 and TRBJ1-3; unclear D gene. The CDR3 sequence is CATSASSGLSSGNTIYF. The CDR3 region has the DNA TGTGCCACCAGTGCTTCAAGCGGGCTGTCCTCTGGAAACACCATATATTTT.